The 23 T cell receptor beta chains listed next were all sequenced from one sample in a study of T cell responses to AZD1222 COVID-19 vaccine. The repertoire was sequenced with immunoSEQ multiplex PCR; TCRdb's copy has only in-frame clones and lacks some. There are around 75,000 clones in the sample; approximately 88% occur only once, and about 9.1% lies in the top ten. The material was peripheral blood, obtained 28 days after the second dose of the MenACWY control vaccine. The receptors were gathered from an adult who received the MenACWY meningococcal vaccine as a control.

CDR3 coding DNA: TGTGCCAGCAGCCGACAGGGACTATCTCAAGAGACCCAGTACTTC. Its protein product is CASSRQGLSQETQYF. V is TRBV7-7 and J is TRBJ2-5; D possibly matches TRBD1 or TRBD2 (7 bases each). With 5 bases removed from V and 2 bases from J, the gap between germline ends came to 15 bases. This CDR3 has 15 residues. CDR1 is SSHAT and CDR2 is FNYEAQ in the germline V gene (reference sequence).

In this sample, this clone turned up once. J is TRBJ2-7 and V is TRBV10-3; 14 positions agree with TRBD2. Germline CDR1 and CDR2: ENHRY and SYGVKD. The CDR3 covers 16 residues. Trimming at V came to 10 bases and at J to 2 bases, leaving 10 bases not matched to a gene. Here the CDR3 reads CATGTSGGLRTYEQYF. The CDR3 DNA follows: TGTGCCACCGGGACTAGCGGGGGACTAAGGACCTACGAGCAGTACTTC.

This rearrangement joins TRBV19 to TRBJ1-5; a possible D gene is TRBD1 (6 bases). Germline CDR1 reads LNHDA; CDR2 reads SQIVND (reference sequence). The CDR3 covers 14 residues. V was pared by 9 bases and J by 0 bases, with 12 bases between. The CDR3 bases are TGTGCCAGCCATGGACAGTATAGCAATCAGCCCCAGCATTTT. It is translated as CASHGQYSNQPQHF.

CDR3 nucleotides: TGCGCCAGCAGCTTGGTAGATACGCAGTATTTT. Encoded protein: CASSLVDTQYF. This chain uses TRBV5-1 with TRBJ2-3; D is unclear. This CDR3 spans 11 amino acids. The germline gives CDR1 SGHRS, CDR2 YFSETQ. The V end was cut by 0 bases, the J end by 5 bases, with 1 base between.

The gene calls are TRBV30 and TRBJ2-2, with D unresolved. The CDR3 length is 13 residues. Germline V gene lookup returns CDR1 GTSNPN and CDR2 SVGIG (reference sequence). V lost 0 bases, J lost 6 bases, and 8 bases lay in between. CDR3 in amino acids: CAWSVGGAGELFF. CDR3 in DNA: TGTGCCTGGAGTGTCGGCGGTGCCGGGGAGCTGTTTTTT.

The chain recombines TRBV29-1 with TRBJ1-2; D gene unclear. With 6 bases removed from V and 6 bases from J, the gap between germline ends came to 11 bases. This CDR3 has 11 residues. Germline lookup yields CDR1 SQVTM and CDR2 ANQGSEA. CDR3 sequence reads: CSVPQGHGYTF. The CDR3 nucleotides read TGCAGCGTCCCCCAAGGGCATGGCTACACCTTC.

The chain combines TRBV27 with TRBJ2-5, with 7 bases lining up with TRBD1. CDR1 is MNHEY and CDR2 is SMNVEV in the germline V gene (reference sequence). After removal of 5 bases from V and 5 bases from J, the junction contained 8 bases not matched to a gene. CDR3 size: 14 residues. This chain's CDR3 is CASSPQGNRETQYF. The CDR3 DNA is TGTGCCAGCAGTCCACAGGGGAACAGGGAGACCCAGTACTTC.

The chain is built from TRBV5-1 and TRBJ1-1; D uncertain. Trimming took off 4 bases at V and 7 bases at J, with 11 bases between the two ends. The CDR3 covers 12 residues. Germline CDR1 reads SGHRS; CDR2 reads YFSETQ. The CDR3 DNA is TGCGCCAGCAGCCGCGGGAACCTTGAAGCTTTCTTT. This sequence encodes CASSRGNLEAFF. Full variable domain (outside the CDR3, taken from reference TRBV5-1 and TRBJ1-1): KAGVTQTPRYLIKTRGQQVTLSCSPISGHRSVSWYQQTPGQGLQFLFEYFSETQRNKGNFPGRFSGRQFSNSRSEMNVSTLELGDSALYLCASSRGNLEAFFGQGTRLTVV.

V and J are TRBV7-9 and TRBJ2-7, with 8 bases identical to TRBD1. Per germline, CDR1 SEHNR and CDR2 FQNEAQ (reference sequence). V trimming: 3 bases; J trimming: 1 base; junction bases outside the gene matches: 5. CDR3 length: 15 amino acids. The CDR3 is CASSFGTGASYEQYF. The CDR3 bases are TGTGCCAGCAGCTTCGGGACAGGCGCGTCCTACGAGCAGTACTTC.

The rearrangement joins TRBV28 to TRBJ1-4; D possibly corresponds to TRBD1 (6 bases). Germline CDR1 and CDR2: MDHEN and SYDVKM. The length of the CDR3 is 17 residues. The ends were cut back, 3 bases at V and 8 bases at J, with 22 bases in the middle. CDR3 bases: TGTGCCAGCAGTTTTAACCCCAAGACAGGCGAGGGGGAAAAACTGTTTTTT. Its translation: CASSFNPKTGEGEKLFF.

V and J are TRBV7-3 and TRBJ2-1; the D gene is possibly TRBD1 (5 bases). The CDR3 is 14 residues long. CDR1 and CDR2 (germline): SGHTA, FQGTGA. Trimming pared 5 bases from V and 7 bases from J, leaving 15 bases between. The CDR3 DNA reads as TGTGCCAGCAGCCAGGGTCTTAGTAGTAATGAGCAGTTCTTC. Translated: CASSQGLSSNEQFF.

This sequence joins TRBV4-3 and TRBJ2-7, with 9 bases fitting TRBD1. Germline CDR1 and CDR2: LGHNA and YSLEER. V shed 1 base and J 3 bases; nucleotides not matched to a gene: 1. The CDR3 length is 14 residues. The CDR3 loop reads CASSQGTGDYEQYF. CDR3 bases: TGCGCCAGCAGCCAAGGGACAGGGGACTACGAGCAGTACTTC.

This chain uses TRBV11-2 with TRBJ1-1; D remains unclear. This CDR3 has 13 residues. V was shortened by 1 base and J by 7 bases, with 10 bases between the two germline ends. CDR1 and CDR2 (germline): SGHAT, FQNNGV. CDR3 loop: CASSLGGRIEAFF. The CDR3 DNA is TGTGCCAGCAGCTTAGGAGGACGGATTGAAGCTTTCTTT.

This chain's CDR3 is CASSYPRGRNTDTQYF. The CDR3 coding sequence is TGTGCCAGCAGCTATCCACGGGGCAGGAACACAGATACGCAGTATTTT. This chain joins TRBV7-9 and TRBJ2-3; possibly TRBD1 or TRBD2 for D (5 bases each). This CDR3 region has 16 residues. The V end was cut by 4 bases, the J end by 2 bases, with 16 bases between. The germline V gene encodes CDR1 SEHNR and CDR2 FQNEAQ (reference sequence).

V is TRBV3-1 (or the pseudogene TRBV3-2) and J is TRBJ1-2; D call uncertain. V was cut by 2 bases and J by 4 bases, with 11 bases left in between. The CDR3 runs to 14 residues. CDR1 LGHDT and CDR2 YNNKEL come from the germline V gene (reference sequence). CDR3 amino acids: CASSQTEGGYGYTF. The DNA of the CDR3 is TGTGCCAGCAGCCAAACGGAGGGAGGCTATGGCTACACCTTC.

This clone came up once. This rearrangement joins TRBV6-5 to TRBJ2-5; D gene uncertain. This CDR3 contains 14 residues. Trimming left V 4 bases short and J 5 bases short, with 14 bases between. Germline CDR1 reads MNHEY; CDR2 reads SVGAGI. CDR3 in DNA: TGTGCCAGCAGTTTCTTGAACGAACGGGAGACCCAGTACTTC. Its protein is CASSFLNERETQYF.

The genes are TRBV5-1 and TRBJ2-1, with a weak D call TRBD1 (5 bases). This CDR3 comprises 14 residues. The ends were cut back, 0 bases at V and 4 bases at J, with 8 bases in the middle. Germline CDR1 is SGHRS and CDR2 is YFSETQ. CDR3 region: CASSLADRYNEQFF. The CDR3, as DNA: TGCGCCAGCAGCTTGGCAGACAGATACAATGAGCAGTTCTTC.

V is TRBV6-4 and J is TRBJ2-6; D gene ambiguous. Germline values: CDR1 MRHNA, CDR2 SNTAGT. Trimming took off 4 bases at V and 0 bases at J, with 10 bases between the two ends. This CDR3 is built from 16 residues. The CDR3 sequence: CASSVEHGSGANVLTF. The CDR3 bases are TGTGCCAGCAGTGTCGAACACGGCTCTGGGGCCAACGTCCTGACTTTC.

The chain employs TRBV28 and TRBJ1-2; the match to TRBD1 covers 8 bases. This CDR3 comprises 14 residues. The J segment lost 5 bases and the V segment lost 5 bases, leaving 7 bases of the junction unmatched. Germline-derived CDR1 and CDR2 are MDHEN and SYDVKM. The CDR3 nucleotides read TGTGCCAGCAGTATCCGGGACAGGATATATGGCTACACCTTC. It is translated as CASSIRDRIYGYTF.

The rearrangement joins TRBV28 to TRBJ2-2, with a tentative D call TRBD1 (6 bases). The germline CDR1 and CDR2 sequences are MDHEN and SYDVKM. This CDR3 region has 17 residues. V was trimmed by 5 bases and J by 4 bases, leaving 20 bases between them. The CDR3 region has the DNA TGTGCCAGCAGTCCCTCGTATGGACAGAGCACCACCGGGGAGCTGTTTTTT. Translation: CASSPSYGQSTTGELFF. Filled out from reference TRBV28 and TRBJ2-2, the complete variable domain reads DVKVTQSSRYLVKRTGEKVFLECVQDMDHENMFWYRQDPGLGLRLIYFSYDVKMKEKGDIPEGYSVSREKKERFSLILESASTNQTSMYLCASSPSYGQSTTGELFFGEGSRLTVL.

The chain joins TRBV30 to TRBJ2-7; TRBD2 is a possible D gene (7 bases). V was shortened by 0 bases and J by 7 bases, with 13 bases between the two germline ends. CDR1 and CDR2 (germline): GTSNPN, SVGIG (reference sequence). The length of the CDR3 is 13 residues. CDR3 in amino acids: CAWSVGGAREQYF. CDR3 sequence (DNA): TGTGCCTGGAGTGTGGGGGGGGCCCGGGAGCAGTACTTC.

The chain links TRBV28 to TRBJ1-5; 7 bases align to TRBD1. This CDR3 is 16 amino acids long. Trimming at V came to 4 bases and at J to 0 bases, leaving 6 bases not matched to a gene. Germline assignment: CDR1 MDHEN and CDR2 SYDVKM. For the CDR3, the DNA is TGTGCCAGCAGTTCTCCGACAGGGTATAGCAATCAGCCCCAGCATTTT. This translates into CASSSPTGYSNQPQHF.

This clone has a handful of counts. This chain uses TRBV9 with TRBJ1-4; D is unclear. The CDR3 consists of 14 residues. Trimming left V 5 bases short and J 7 bases short, with 15 bases between. Germline V gives CDR1 SGDLS, CDR2 YYNGEE. In DNA form, the CDR3 reads TGTGCCAGCAGTACACCCGGAGCAGGTGAAAAACTGTTTTTT. This codes for CASSTPGAGEKLFF.